Shown below are 21 T cell receptor beta chains from a single sample sequenced in a study of T-cell reconstitution after alpha-beta-depleted transplantation in children. Unique molecular identifiers tagged the TCRbeta library. In TCRdb, the PCR reads were re-called with MiXCR into one record per CDR3 protein. Here the sample spans hundreds of thousands of distinct CDR3 sequences, about 12% being singletons. The material sequenced was PBMCs, taken before TCRalphabeta/CD19-depleted stem cell transplant. The receptors here all came from a girl aged 2 to 10 with congenital amegakaryocytic thrombocytopenia, due to receive a stem cell transplant.

In regard to this clonotype: A much larger clone sits a single nucleotide away, making a read error possible. The rearrangement links TRBV7-9 to TRBJ2-2; TRBD2 agrees at 7 bases. The CDR3 runs to 16 residues. Germline V gene data show CDR1 as SEHNR and CDR2 as FQNEAQ (reference sequence). The CDR3 bases are TGTGGCAGCAGCTCAACCCGACTAGCCTGGGATCCGGAGCTGTTTTTT. Protein sequence: CGSSSTRLAWDPELFF. Combining the CDR3 with reference TRBV7-9 and TRBJ2-2 gives the whole variable domain DTGVSQNPRHKITKRGQNVTFRCDPISEHNRLYWYRQTLGQGPEFLTYFQNEAQLEKSRLLSDRFSAERPKGSFSTLEIQRTEQGDSAMYLCGSSSTRLAWDPELFFGEGSRLTVL.

There are many counts of this clonotype. This rearrangement joins TRBV7-9 to TRBJ2-1; the D gene is possibly TRBD2 (6 bases). Germline lookup yields CDR1 SEHNR and CDR2 FQNEAQ (reference sequence). V lost 3 bases and J lost 13, with 13 bases in between. The CDR3 length is 12 residues. The chain's CDR3 is CASSLGLHAQFF. The CDR3 nucleotides read TGTGCCAGCAGCTTGGGACTGCATGCTCAGTTCTTC.

This clonotype was seen repeatedly, ten times or more. This sequence joins TRBV20-1 and TRBJ2-3; 12 nucleotides line up with TRBD2. From germline, CDR1 is DFQATT and CDR2 SNEGSKA (reference sequence). The CDR3 consists of 16 residues. The ends lost 6 bases at V and 2 bases at J; junction bases unmatched: 9. CDR3 sequence: CSAEQGLAGYTDTQYF. The CDR3, as DNA: TGCAGTGCGGAACAGGGACTAGCGGGCTACACAGATACGCAGTATTTT.

This clonotype has just one count. V usage is TRBV11-2 and J usage is TRBJ2-2, with D tentatively TRBD1 (7 bases). The germline gives CDR1 SGHAT, CDR2 FQNNGV. This CDR3 region has 15 residues. V gave up 6 bases and J gave up 6 bases, with 17 bases separating them. The CDR3 is CASSGGGIWPGELFF. As DNA, the CDR3 is TGTGCCAGCAGTGGAGGGGGCATTTGGCCCGGGGAGCTGTTTTTT.

The rearrangement uses TRBV20-1 and TRBJ2-7, with 7 bases matching TRBD1. This CDR3 is built from 14 residues. V was pared by 3 bases and J by 0 bases, with 5 bases of the junction left unmatched. Per germline, CDR1 DFQATT and CDR2 SNEGSKA (reference sequence). The CDR3 DNA reads as TGCAGTGCTAGTTTCGGACAGGACTCCTACGAGCAGTACTTC. Translated, it gives CSASFGQDSYEQYF.

This chain links TRBV12-3 or TRBV12-4 with TRBJ2-6, with TRBD1 matching 8 bases. Trimming at V came to 7 bases and at J to 2 bases, leaving 4 bases not matched to a gene. The CDR3 has 15 amino acids. CDR3 DNA sequence: TGTGCCAGCACCAGGACAGGGACTGGGGCCAACGTCCTGACTTTC. It yields the protein CASTRTGTGANVLTF.

This clonotype was counted at least ten times. The chain recombines TRBV6-5 with TRBJ2-1; 9 positions match TRBD2. The CDR3 spans 15 residues. CDR1 is MNHEY, CDR2 SVGAGI, per germline. Germline trimming cut 3 bases from V and 9 bases from J; bases unmatched to any gene: 9. CDR3 nucleotides: TGTGCCAGCAGTTATAGAGCGGGAGGAAGCGGTGAGCAGTTCTTC. Its protein product is CASSYRAGGSGEQFF.

The V and J genes are TRBV7-6 and TRBJ1-4; weak D call: TRBD1 (5 bases). From germline, CDR1 is SGHVS and CDR2 FNYEAQ. The ends were cut back, 2 bases at V and 10 bases at J, with 20 bases in the middle. The CDR3 consists of 16 residues. This chain's CDR3 is CASSLSVARGGGKLFF. The CDR3 bases are TGTGCCAGCAGCTTATCAGTGGCTAGGGGAGGTGGAAAACTGTTTTTT. The full variable domain, in which reference TRBV7-6 and TRBJ1-4 provide the parts outside the CDR3, is GAGVSQSPRYKVTKRGQDVALRCDPISGHVSLYWYRQALGQGPEFLTYFNYEAQQDKSGLPNDRFSAERPEGSISTLTIQRTEQRDSAMYRCASSLSVARGGGKLFFGSGTQLSVL.

This clonotype occurred many times. V usage is TRBV20-1 and J usage is TRBJ1-2; 9 nucleotides match TRBD1. This CDR3 is 15 amino acids long. Germline V lookup: CDR1 DFQATT, CDR2 SNEGSKA (reference sequence). J was trimmed by 4 bases and V by 6 bases; bases with no gene match: 12. The CDR3 is CSADKDRGKGYGYTF. The CDR3 region has the DNA TGCAGTGCAGATAAGGACAGGGGAAAGGGCTATGGCTACACCTTC.

There are many counts of this clonotype. The genes are TRBV6-5 and TRBJ1-6; D gene unclear. V was trimmed by 6 bases and J by 5 bases, leaving 5 bases between them. Looked up from germline, CDR1 is MNHEY and CDR2 is SVGAGI. This CDR3 comprises 12 residues. DNA for the CDR3: TGTGCCAGCAGCCTAAATAATTCACCCCTCCACTTT. Translation gives CASSLNNSPLHF.

This clonotype was seen only a few times. The chain uses TRBV5-1 and TRBJ2-1, with TRBD1 identical over 9 bases. Trimming at V came to 4 bases and at J to 3 bases, leaving 8 bases not matched to a gene. In germline, CDR1 is SGHRS, CDR2 YFSETQ. This CDR3 is built from 16 residues. The CDR3 here is CASSPDGTGIYNEQFF. The CDR3 DNA is TGCGCCAGCAGCCCGGACGGGACAGGGATCTACAATGAGCAGTTCTTC. The entire variable domain, with the rest obtained from reference TRBV5-1 and TRBJ2-1, is as follows: KAGVTQTPRYLIKTRGQQVTLSCSPISGHRSVSWYQQTPGQGLQFLFEYFSETQRNKGNFPGRFSGRQFSNSRSEMNVSTLELGDSALYLCASSPDGTGIYNEQFFGPGTRLTVL.

Turning to this clonotype: Since a much larger clone is just one base distant, this may be a read error. The chain recombines TRBV5-1 with TRBJ1-2; 8 nucleotides align to TRBD1. This CDR3 has 13 residues. Germline loops: CDR1 SGHRS, CDR2 YFSETQ. V lost 6 bases to trimming and J lost 12 bases; unmatched junction nucleotides: 13. The CDR3 nucleotides read TGCGCCAGCATGACAGGACAGGGAGGAGATGACACCTTC. This translates into CASMTGQGGDDTF.

The V call is TRBV12-3 or TRBV12-4, the J call TRBJ2-1; a weak D match, TRBD1 (6 bases). V lost 6 bases and J 2 bases, leaving 23 bases between the germline ends. The CDR3 extends over 18 amino acids. CDR3 nucleotide sequence: TGTGCCAGCAGGGGGGCAGGGGCACGGAACGCCACCTACAATGAGCAGTTCTTC. Translated, it gives CASRGAGARNATYNEQFF.

This clonotype has a count of ten or more. This sequence joins TRBV5-6 and TRBJ2-7; 10 nucleotides match TRBD1. Per the germline V gene, CDR1 is SGHDT and CDR2 is YYEEEE. Trimming at V came to 4 bases and at J to 5 bases, leaving 9 bases not matched to a gene. The length of the CDR3 is 15 residues. CDR3 nucleotides: TGTGCCAGCAGCACTGGGACAGGGGTCTTCAACGAGCAGTACTTC. Its protein product is CASSTGTGVFNEQYF.

This chain links TRBV10-2 with TRBJ2-3; a weak D match, TRBD2 (6 bases). V was cut by 6 bases and J by 5 bases, with 12 bases left in between. Germline loops: CDR1 WSHSY, CDR2 SAAADI. CDR3 size: 13 residues. This CDR3 reads CASREGPQDTQYF. CDR3 nucleotide sequence: TGCGCCAGCAGGGAGGGACCTCAAGATACGCAGTATTTT.

This clonotype was seen a few times. V and J are TRBV28 and TRBJ2-3; 7 bases match TRBD2. CDR1 and CDR2 from the germline V gene are MDHEN and SYDVKM. V dropped 4 bases and J dropped 0; count of bases not matched to a gene: 4. CDR3 length: 15 residues. The CDR3 protein is CASSYGGRSTDTQYF. DNA for the CDR3: TGTGCCAGCAGTTACGGCGGGAGAAGCACAGATACGCAGTATTTT.

This clonotype was detected many times. The rearrangement uses TRBV10-3 and TRBJ1-1, with TRBD1 matching over 7 bases. This CDR3 comprises 14 residues. V trimming: 10 bases; J trimming: 1 base; junction bases outside the gene matches: 9. Germline loops: CDR1 ENHRY, CDR2 SYGVKD. The CDR3 nucleotides are TGTGCCACCCGACAGGGTGGAGGGAACACTGAAGCTTTCTTT. It codes for CATRQGGGNTEAFF.

The sample holds a few counts of this clonotype. The chain couples TRBV6-1 to TRBJ2-1, with D possibly being TRBD2 (6 bases). Germline V gives CDR1 MNHNS, CDR2 SASEGT. CDR3 length: 18 residues. With 0 bases removed from V and 3 bases from J, the gap between germline ends came to 18 bases. The chain's CDR3 is CASSEAGLREWGYNEQFF. In nucleotides, the CDR3 is TGTGCCAGCAGTGAAGCTGGTTTACGGGAGTGGGGCTACAATGAGCAGTTCTTC.

There are many counts of this clonotype. The rearrangement links TRBV5-1 to TRBJ2-1; TRBD1 or TRBD2 may be the D gene (6 bases each). V lost 3 bases and J lost 9, with 19 bases in between. The CDR3 contains 15 residues. Germline V lookup: CDR1 SGHRS, CDR2 YFSETQ. The CDR3 sequence: CASSSPNGGEVEQFF. CDR3 DNA: TGCGCCAGCAGCTCCCCTAACGGGGGCGAGGTTGAGCAGTTCTTC.

This clonotype was found many times. The J gene is TRBJ2-1, the V gene TRBV20-1; 7 bases align to TRBD2. Trimming took 1 base from V and 10 from J; bases not matched to a gene: 10. The CDR3 sequence is 14 residues long. Germline CDR1 DFQATT, CDR2 SNEGSKA (reference sequence). The CDR3 nucleotides read TGCAGTGCTAGAGTTCCGGGAGGTTTTGAGGAGCAGTTCTTC. This sequence encodes CSARVPGGFEEQFF.

This clonotype was seen many times. This rearrangement joins TRBV5-1 to TRBJ1-2; 9 bases match TRBD1. V lost 5 bases, J lost 6 bases, and 17 bases stayed unmatched. The CDR3 is 17 residues long. From germline, CDR1 is SGHRS and CDR2 YFSETQ. The CDR3, as DNA: TGCGCCAGCAGTGGGGAGCAGTTCGGGACAGGGTCGGATGGCTACACCTTC. This codes for CASSGEQFGTGSDGYTF. Full variable domain (rest looked up from reference TRBV5-1 and TRBJ1-2): KAGVTQTPRYLIKTRGQQVTLSCSPISGHRSVSWYQQTPGQGLQFLFEYFSETQRNKGNFPGRFSGRQFSNSRSEMNVSTLELGDSALYLCASSGEQFGTGSDGYTFGSGTRLTVV.